Listed below are T cell receptor beta chains from one sample, sequenced in a study of blood T cells in healthy people across ages. A single record per CDR3 protein comes from TCRdb applying MiXCR to the 5' RACE reads. This table holds 1,800,000 or so distinct CDR3 sequences, roughly 43% found once. The material sequenced was blood. All receptors come from a human donor in good health. The CDR3 runs from the conserved cysteine through the conserved F or W. The D gene is left open where the match is weak. Some rows have no size entry. The others give once, few or many, or a class for an expanded clone.

CDR3 protein,CDR3 DNA,V gene,clone size,J gene,D gene
CASSRRSSYEQYF,TGTGCCAGCAGCAGACGGAGCTCCTACGAGCAGTACTTC,TRBV7-2,-,TRBJ2-7,-
CSAIQGSIYERYF,TGCAGCGCCATACAGGGGTCTATCTACGAGCGGTACTTC,TRBV29-1,few,TRBJ2-7,TRBD1
CAISDLTGGAGNSYNEQFF,TGTGCCATCAGTGACCTGACTGGGGGAGCGGGGAACTCCTACAATGAGCAGTTCTTC,TRBV10-3,few,TRBJ2-1,TRBD2
CSARDVGGPSTLTDTQYF,TGCAGTGCTAGAGACGTCGGGGGCCCCTCCACCCTCACAGATACGCAGTATTTT,TRBV20-1,-,TRBJ2-3,-
CASSFMRDPQQTQYF,TGTGCCAGCAGTTTTATGAGGGACCCGCAGCAGACCCAGTACTTC,TRBV12-3/TRBV12-4,-,TRBJ2-5,-
CASSFGSGDGYTF,TGTGCCAGCAGTTTTGGGTCAGGGGATGGCTACACCTTC,TRBV12-3/TRBV12-4,-,TRBJ1-2,-
CASSDKDSKTGANVLTF,TGTGCCAGCAGTGATAAGGACAGCAAGACTGGGGCCAACGTCCTGACTTTC,TRBV6-1,few,TRBJ2-6,-
CASSLRPLGSQYF,TGTGCCAGCAGCTTGAGGCCCTTGGGGTCCCAGTACTTC,TRBV11-2,-,TRBJ2-5,-
CSVRTSGAYEQYF,TGCAGCGTGCGGACTAGCGGGGCCTACGAGCAGTACTTC,TRBV29-1,-,TRBJ2-7,TRBD2
CASNLKPGQGDYEQYF,TGTGCCAGCAACCTAAAACCGGGACAGGGGGACTACGAGCAGTACTTC,TRBV7-8,-,TRBJ2-7,TRBD1